The clone carrying this TCR beta chain was detected only a few times. Its matching antigen is unknown. This specimen comes from a study of human T cells and chemical hapten exposure. Study-wide findings and caveats: Following DPC sensitization, TCRs present above 1 in 1000 frequency showed no change.

Time point defined: patch test 3, about 24 weeks after DPC sensitization. Treatment reported: therapeutic diphenylcyclopropenone sensitization with weekly scalp DPC. TCRdb analysed the RACE reads with MiXCR anew, one entry per CDR3 protein. The table shows some 60,000 distinct CDR3 sequences, with around 12% occurring only once. CDR1 is SQVTM and CDR2 is ANQGSEA in the germline V gene. The CDR3 is 10 amino acids. V lost 7 bases to trimming and J lost 4 bases, with 7 bases between them. The sequencing here drew on whole blood, taken in connection with sensitization to the hapten diphenylcyclopropenone (DPC). The rearrangement links TRBV29-1 to TRBJ1-2, with D unresolved. The sequence was obtained from a man aged 25-40 years with alopecia areata. Some clones in this sample may be carry-over from other donors' samples. The CDR3 bases are TGCAGCGCCCTCTTCTATGGCTACACCTTC. Its protein is CSALFYGYTF.